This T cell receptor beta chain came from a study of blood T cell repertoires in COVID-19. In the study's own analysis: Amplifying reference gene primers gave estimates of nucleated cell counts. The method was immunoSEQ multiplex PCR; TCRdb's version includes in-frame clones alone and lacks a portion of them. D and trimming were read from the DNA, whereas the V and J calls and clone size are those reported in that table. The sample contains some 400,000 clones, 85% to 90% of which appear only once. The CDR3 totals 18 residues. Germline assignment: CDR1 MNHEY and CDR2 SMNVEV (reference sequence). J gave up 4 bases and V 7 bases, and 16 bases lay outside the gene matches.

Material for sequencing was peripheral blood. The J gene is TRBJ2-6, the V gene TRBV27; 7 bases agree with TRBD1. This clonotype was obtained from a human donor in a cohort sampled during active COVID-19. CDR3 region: CASTLIGQAPVGANVLTF. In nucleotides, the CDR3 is TGTGCCAGCACCTTGATAGGACAGGCCCCGGTCGGGGCCAACGTCCTGACTTTC.